The 21 T cell receptor beta chains presented below share a single source sample, sequenced in a study of blood T cell repertoires in COVID-19. Assay used: immunoSEQ multiplex PCR; TCRdb lists only in-frame clones, some missing. Among 150,000 to 200,000 clones listed, about 92% were seen once. The sequencing sample was made of peripheral blood. The receptors stem from a man aged 60 to 69 with active or convalescent COVID-19.

The J gene is TRBJ2-7, the V gene TRBV18; D possibly corresponds to TRBD1 (6 bases). Between the trimmed V and J ends, which lost 8 bases and 4 bases, there was a span of 18 bases. CDR3 length: 14 residues. The germline gives CDR1 KGHSH, CDR2 LQKENI. CDR3 protein: CASRGQQAKYEQYF. CDR3 nucleotides: TGTGCCAGCCGCGGACAGCAGGCTAAATACGAGCAGTACTTC.

This CDR3 is CASSSGAGEQETQYF. The DNA of the CDR3 is TGTGCCAGCTCGTCAGGGGCAGGGGAACAAGAGACCCAGTACTTC. This rearrangement joins TRBV18 to TRBJ2-5, with D possibly TRBD1 on 6 matching bases. Germline loops: CDR1 KGHSH, CDR2 LQKENI. Trimming shortened V by 6 bases and J by 2 bases, and 16 bases separated the two germline ends. The CDR3 is 15 residues long.

This clone appeared a single time. V and J are TRBV6-5 and TRBJ1-1, with 11 bases identical to TRBD1. Germline V gene sequence: CDR1 MNHEY, CDR2 SVGAGI. The V segment lost 6 bases and the J segment 1 base; nucleotides outside the gene matches: 4. The CDR3 loop spans 15 amino acids. CDR3 protein: CASRDRGRGNTEAFF. The CDR3 DNA follows: TGTGCCAGCAGGGACAGGGGGCGCGGGAACACTGAAGCTTTCTTT.

This clone has a single count. The chain has TRBV10-3 and TRBJ1-6; D gene uncertain. This CDR3 region has 13 residues. Germline loops: CDR1 ENHRY, CDR2 SYGVKD. V lost 8 bases and J 7 bases, leaving 12 bases between the germline ends. The CDR3 coding sequence is TGTGCCATCCGGGTCCTGGAGAATTCACCCCTCCACTTT. Residues: CAIRVLENSPLHF.

The chain couples TRBV5-4 to TRBJ2-2; 9 nucleotides match TRBD1. The CDR3 length is 15 residues. The J segment lost 3 bases and the V segment lost 5 bases, leaving 5 bases of the junction unmatched. In germline, CDR1 is SGHNT, CDR2 YYREEE (reference sequence). CDR3 DNA: TGTGCCAGCAGAAGACAGGGGGGTGACACCGGGGAGCTGTTTTTT. Translating gives CASRRQGGDTGELFF.

The rearrangement links TRBV11-2 to TRBJ1-1; D might be TRBD1 (5 bases). Trimming pared 0 bases from V and 11 bases from J, leaving 16 bases between. CDR1 and CDR2 from the germline V gene are SGHAT and FQNNGV. This CDR3 is built from 14 residues. DNA of the CDR3: TGTGCCAGCAGCTTAGATCCAATCCCCCGGGGGGCTTTCTTT. Residues: CASSLDPIPRGAFF.

This sequence joins TRBV29-1 and TRBJ1-1; D is possibly TRBD1 (5 bases). There are 14 residues in the CDR3. Germline V gives CDR1 SQVTM, CDR2 ANQGSEA. V lost 6 bases and J 1 base, leaving 15 bases between the germline ends. This CDR3 reads CSVVSGAGNTEAFF. DNA for the CDR3: TGCAGCGTCGTCAGCGGGGCCGGGAACACTGAAGCTTTCTTT.

The J gene is TRBJ2-1, the V gene TRBV5-4; 8 bases line up with TRBD1. The CDR3 length is 16 residues. Germline CDR1 and CDR2: SGHNT and YYREEE (reference sequence). Trimming at V came to 0 bases and at J to 3 bases, leaving 5 bases not matched to a gene. CDR3 amino acids: CASSLATGVSYNEQFF. The CDR3 DNA reads as TGTGCCAGCAGCTTGGCGACAGGGGTAAGCTACAATGAGCAGTTCTTC.

The chain joins TRBV7-2 to TRBJ1-1; 9 positions match TRBD1. Losses at the gene ends were 6 bases for V and 7 bases for J; bases not matched to a gene: 12. The CDR3 loop spans 15 amino acids. Germline lookup yields CDR1 SGHTA and CDR2 FQGNSA. CDR3 sequence: CASSETGGVNLEAFF. In DNA, the CDR3 is TGTGCCAGCAGTGAAACAGGGGGCGTTAACCTTGAAGCTTTCTTT.

The chain couples TRBV6-1 to TRBJ2-1; weak D call: TRBD1 (6 bases). V lost 3 bases, J lost 6 bases, and 9 bases lay in between. CDR1 MNHNS and CDR2 SASEGT come from the germline V gene. There are 13 residues in the CDR3. The CDR3 DNA is TGTGCCAGCAGTGAGTACAGGGTCAATGAGCAGTTCTTC. As protein: CASSEYRVNEQFF.

The J gene is TRBJ1-2, the V gene TRBV20-1, with D possibly matching TRBD1 (6 bases). CDR1 is DFQATT, CDR2 SNEGSKA, per germline (reference sequence). Trimming removed 5 bases from V and 5 bases from J, with 9 bases in between. The CDR3 runs 11 residues. CDR3 DNA: TGCAGTGCTGTTACAGGGTATGGCTACACCTTC. Its protein product is CSAVTGYGYTF.

The chain uses TRBV7-9 and TRBJ1-5; possible D gene TRBD1, 6 bases. The germline V and J ends were trimmed by 3 bases and 7 bases, with 13 bases remaining between them. Germline assignment: CDR1 SEHNR and CDR2 FQNEAQ (reference sequence). The CDR3 has 14 amino acids. CDR3: CASSLTGTGQPQHF. CDR3 nucleotide sequence: TGTGCCAGCAGCTTGACAGGAACAGGACAGCCCCAGCATTTT.

The chain employs TRBV12-3 or TRBV12-4 and TRBJ2-5, with no clear D. The CDR3 spans 12 residues. The V gene lost 3 bases and the J gene lost 7 bases, with 9 bases spanning the gap. CDR3 amino acids: CASSLVTGTQYF. The CDR3, as DNA: TGTGCCAGCAGTTTGGTAACGGGGACCCAGTACTTC.

The chain carries TRBV12-3 or TRBV12-4 and TRBJ1-1; D is unclear. The length of the CDR3 is 12 residues. V was pared by 3 bases and J by 2 bases, with 4 bases between. CDR3 sequence reads: CASSFSNTEAFF. DNA of the CDR3: TGTGCCAGCAGTTTCTCTAACACTGAAGCTTTCTTT.

The chain carries TRBV3-1 (or the pseudogene TRBV3-2) and TRBJ1-5; no reliable D call. CDR3 length equals 12 residues. Trimming left V 1 base short and J 11 bases short, with 9 bases between. Looked up from germline, CDR1 is LGHDT and CDR2 is YNNKEL (reference sequence). CDR3 amino acids: CASSQGPQAQHF. DNA of the CDR3: TGTGCCAGCAGCCAAGGACCGCAGGCCCAGCATTTT.

The chain combines TRBV18 with TRBJ2-7; TRBD1 matches 8 bases. Trimming at V came to 6 bases and at J to 0 bases, leaving 7 bases not matched to a gene. CDR1 KGHSH and CDR2 LQKENI come from the germline V gene. The CDR3 length is 15 residues. DNA for the CDR3: TGTGCCAGCTCCCCGAGAGGGACAGGCTCCTACGAGCAGTACTTC. This sequence encodes CASSPRGTGSYEQYF.

The chain combines TRBV7-8 with TRBJ1-1; 7 bases fit TRBD1. The J segment lost 5 bases and the V segment lost 5 bases, leaving 5 bases of the junction unmatched. CDR1 SGHVS and CDR2 FQNEAQ come from the germline V gene. The CDR3 spans 13 residues. In DNA form, the CDR3 reads TGTGCCAGCAGCGAACAGGGGAGGACTGAAGCTTTCTTT. This codes for CASSEQGRTEAFF.

J is TRBJ2-1 and V is TRBV11-2; 7 nucleotides match TRBD2. CDR1 and CDR2 (germline): SGHAT, FQNNGV. Losses at the gene ends were 2 bases for V and 8 bases for J; bases not matched to a gene: 9. This CDR3 is 15 amino acids long. CDR3 protein: CASSLMGLSGYEQFF. The CDR3 DNA sequence: TGTGCCAGCAGCTTAATGGGACTATCTGGGTATGAGCAGTTCTTC.

This sequence joins TRBV5-1 and TRBJ1-4; a possible D gene is TRBD1 (6 bases). The CDR3 spans 17 residues. The germline CDR1 and CDR2 sequences are SGHRS and YFSETQ. Trimming pared 4 bases from V and 4 bases from J, leaving 20 bases between. In DNA form, the CDR3 reads TGCGCCAGCAGCCGTCCCGAGCTGGGGGCCCTTAATGAAAAACTGTTTTTT. Amino acid sequence: CASSRPELGALNEKLFF.

This clone was seen a handful of times. V is TRBV2 and J is TRBJ2-1, with 9 bases matching TRBD1. Per the germline V gene, CDR1 is SNHLY and CDR2 is FYNNEI. The ends lost 5 bases at V and 3 bases at J; junction bases unmatched: 5. The CDR3 consists of 15 residues. CDR3 sequence reads: CASSKTGGNYNEQFF. The CDR3, as DNA: TGTGCCAGCAGTAAGACAGGGGGGAACTACAATGAGCAGTTCTTC.

This chain uses TRBV6-5 with TRBJ1-3; no definite D call. Germline assignment: CDR1 MNHEY and CDR2 SVGAGI. V lost 7 bases and J 2 bases, leaving 12 bases between the germline ends. CDR3 length equals 14 residues. CDR3 nucleotides: TGTGCCAGCAAGAAAGGGAGTCCTGGAAACACCATATATTTT. Protein: CASKKGSPGNTIYF.